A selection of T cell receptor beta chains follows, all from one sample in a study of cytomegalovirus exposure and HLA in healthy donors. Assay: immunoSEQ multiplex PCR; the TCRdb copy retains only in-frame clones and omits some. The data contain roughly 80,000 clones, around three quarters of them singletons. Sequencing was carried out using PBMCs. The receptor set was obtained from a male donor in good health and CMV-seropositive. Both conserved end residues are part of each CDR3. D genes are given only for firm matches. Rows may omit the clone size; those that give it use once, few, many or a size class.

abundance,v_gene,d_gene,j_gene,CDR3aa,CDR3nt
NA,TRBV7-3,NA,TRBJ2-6,CAGSLGQLSGANVLTF,TGTGCCGGCAGCTTAGGACAGCTTTCTGGGGCCAACGTCCTGACTTTC
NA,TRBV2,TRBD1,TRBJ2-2,CASSAGQGSSGELFF,TGTGCCAGCAGCGCGGGACAGGGGAGCTCGGGGGAGCTGTTTTTT
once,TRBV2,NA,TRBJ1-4,CASSEIRGREKLFF,TGTGCCAGCAGTGAGATCCGGGGTAGGGAAAAACTGTTTTTT
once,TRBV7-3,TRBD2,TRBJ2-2,CASSSSGGLNTGELFF,TGTGCCAGCAGCTCTAGCGGGGGGCTAAACACCGGGGAGCTGTTTTTT
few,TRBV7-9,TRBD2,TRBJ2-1,CASSSPSVGLAWQNEQFF,TGTGCCAGCAGCTCCCCGTCCGTGGGACTAGCGTGGCAAAATGAGCAGTTCTTC
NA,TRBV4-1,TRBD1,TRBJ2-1,CASSLGDRGLNEQFF,TGCGCCAGCAGCCTAGGGGACAGGGGACTCAATGAGCAGTTCTTC
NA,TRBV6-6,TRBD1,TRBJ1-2,CASSYTGDRGGYTF,TGTGCCAGCAGTTACACGGGGGACAGGGGTGGCTACACCTTC
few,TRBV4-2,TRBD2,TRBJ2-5,CASSQDRGGLETQYF,TGTGCCAGCAGCCAAGATCGGGGGGGCTTAGAGACCCAGTACTTC
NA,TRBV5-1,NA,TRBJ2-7,CASSMDSSYEQYF,TGCGCCAGCAGCATGGACAGCTCCTACGAGCAGTACTTC
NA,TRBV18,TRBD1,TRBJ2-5,CASSQGQGLIYSGGETQYF,TGTGCCAGCTCACAGGGACAGGGGCTCATATACAGTGGTGGAGAGACCCAGTACTTC
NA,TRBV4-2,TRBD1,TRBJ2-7,CASSPLDDRGRDEQYF,TGTGCCAGCAGCCCCCTCGATGACAGGGGCCGGGACGAGCAGTACTTC
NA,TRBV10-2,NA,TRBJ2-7,CASSESGGGPSSYEQYF,TGCGCCAGCAGTGAGTCAGGGGGAGGGCCGTCAAGCTACGAGCAGTACTTC
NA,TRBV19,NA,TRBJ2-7,CASSTERRYEQYF,TGTGCCAGTAGTACTGAGCGTCGCTACGAGCAGTACTTC
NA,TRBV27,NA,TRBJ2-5,CASSYLRDSKREETQYF,TGTGCCAGCAGTTACCTCCGGGACTCCAAGAGGGAAGAGACCCAGTACTTC
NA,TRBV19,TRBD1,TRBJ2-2,CASSISGQGAGELFF,TGTGCCAGTAGTATATCTGGACAGGGGGCCGGGGAGCTGTTTTTT
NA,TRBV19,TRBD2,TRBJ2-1,CASRTGTSVNEQFF,TGTGCCAGTAGGACCGGGACTAGCGTTAATGAGCAGTTCTTC
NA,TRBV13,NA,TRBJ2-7,CASSFRGGTYEQYF,TGTGCCAGCAGCTTCAGAGGGGGAACCTACGAGCAGTACTTC
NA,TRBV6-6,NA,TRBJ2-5,CASRGRAGETQYF,TGTGCCAGCAGGGGCAGGGCAGGGGAGACCCAGTACTTC
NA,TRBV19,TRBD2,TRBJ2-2,CASSTFGTRSTGELFF,TGTGCCAGTAGTACTTTCGGGACTAGAAGCACCGGGGAGCTGTTTTTT
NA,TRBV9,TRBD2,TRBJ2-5,CASSVASGLQETQYF,TGTGCCAGCAGCGTAGCTAGCGGCCTTCAAGAGACCCAGTACTTC
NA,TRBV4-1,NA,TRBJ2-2,CASSQVGPNTGELFF,TGCGCCAGCAGCCAAGTGGGGCCGAACACCGGGGAGCTGTTTTTT
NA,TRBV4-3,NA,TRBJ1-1,CASSQFQGTEAFF,TGCGCCAGCAGCCAGTTTCAGGGCACTGAAGCTTTCTTT
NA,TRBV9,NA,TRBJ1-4,CASSVGAGEKLFF,TGTGCCAGCAGCGTGGGGGCTGGGGAAAAACTGTTTTTT
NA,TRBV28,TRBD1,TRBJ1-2,CATTGTVGYTF,TGTGCCACCACAGGGACAGTCGGCTACACCTTC
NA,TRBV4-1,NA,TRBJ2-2,CASSQPSNTGELFF,TGCGCCAGCAGCCAACCATCGAACACCGGGGAGCTGTTTTTT
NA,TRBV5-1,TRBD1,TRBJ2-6,CASSLDRGPGANVLTF,TGCGCCAGCAGCTTGGACAGGGGGCCGGGGGCCAACGTCCTGACTTTC
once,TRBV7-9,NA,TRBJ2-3,CASSLPPRRVPTDTQYF,TGTGCCAGCAGCTTACCCCCGAGGCGGGTCCCCACAGATACGCAGTATTTT
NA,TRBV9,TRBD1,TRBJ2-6,CASSETAGTGVAGANVLTF,TGTGCCAGCAGCGAGACAGCCGGGACAGGAGTCGCTGGGGCCAACGTCCTGACTTTC
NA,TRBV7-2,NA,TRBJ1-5,CASSLVRGPQPQHF,TGTGCCAGCAGCTTAGTCCGCGGCCCCCAGCCCCAGCATTTT
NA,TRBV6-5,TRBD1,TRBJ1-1,CASSYTGGRTEAFF,TGTGCCAGCAGTTACACAGGGGGCAGGACTGAAGCTTTCTTT
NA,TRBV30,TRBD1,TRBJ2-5,CAWIGTGLQETQYF,TGTGCCTGGATCGGGACAGGGTTGCAAGAGACCCAGTACTTC
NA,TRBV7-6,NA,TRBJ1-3,CASSPNSGDGGNTIYF,TGTGCCAGCAGCCCCAATTCCGGGGATGGTGGAAACACCATATATTTT
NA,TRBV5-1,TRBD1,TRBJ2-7,CASRSGTGFDEQYF,TGCGCCAGCAGGTCCGGGACAGGGTTCGACGAGCAGTACTTC
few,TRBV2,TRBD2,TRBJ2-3,CASSETGTRSTDTQYF,TGTGCCAGCAGTGAAACCGGGACTAGAAGCACAGATACGCAGTATTTT
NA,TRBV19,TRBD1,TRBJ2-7,CASSGPGQGVAYEQYF,TGTGCCAGTAGTGGGCCGGGACAGGGTGTCGCCTACGAGCAGTACTTC
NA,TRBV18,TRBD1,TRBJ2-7,CASSLTGTGPEQYF,TGTGCCAGCTCACTAACCGGGACAGGGCCCGAGCAGTACTTC
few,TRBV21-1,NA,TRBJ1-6,CASPKPRQVYNSPLHF,TGTGCCAGCCCTAAGCCCCGCCAAGTCTATAATTCACCCCTCCACTTT
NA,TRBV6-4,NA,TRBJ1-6,CASNLQGANPYNSPLHF,TGTGCCAGCAATTTACAGGGAGCCAACCCCTATAATTCACCCCTCCACTTT
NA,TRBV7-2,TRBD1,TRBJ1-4,CASSMYRGATNEKLFF,TGTGCCAGCAGCATGTACAGGGGAGCAACTAATGAAAAACTGTTTTTT
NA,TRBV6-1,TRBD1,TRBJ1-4,CASSRQGVANEKLFF,TGTGCCAGCAGTCGGCAGGGGGTAGCTAATGAAAAACTGTTTTTT
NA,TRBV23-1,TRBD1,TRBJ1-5,CASSSNRGRVDNQPQHF,TGCGCCAGCAGTTCTAACAGGGGGCGTGTGGACAATCAGCCCCAGCATTTT
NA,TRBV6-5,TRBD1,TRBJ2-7,CASSYRDRSYEQYF,TGTGCCAGCAGTTACCGGGACAGGTCCTACGAGCAGTACTTC
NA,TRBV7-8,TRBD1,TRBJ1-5,CASSLALTGDSPQPQHF,TGTGCCAGCAGCTTAGCCCTGACAGGGGACAGTCCCCAGCCCCAGCATTTT
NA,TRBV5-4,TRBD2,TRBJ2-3,CASSVGLGLASTDTQYF,TGTGCCAGCAGCGTGGGACTGGGACTAGCGAGCACAGATACGCAGTATTTT
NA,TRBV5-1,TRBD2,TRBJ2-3,CASAYSGHTDTQYF,TGCGCCAGCGCGTATAGCGGGCACACAGATACGCAGTATTTT
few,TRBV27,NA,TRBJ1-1,CASSLLGMNTEAFF,TGTGCCAGCAGTTTATTGGGCATGAACACTGAAGCTTTCTTT
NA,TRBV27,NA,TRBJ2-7,CASSFLGRESHEQYF,TGTGCCAGCAGTTTCCTGGGCAGGGAAAGCCACGAGCAGTACTTC
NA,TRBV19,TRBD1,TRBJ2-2,CASHKNRGDTGELFF,TGTGCCAGCCATAAGAACAGGGGGGACACCGGGGAGCTGTTTTTT
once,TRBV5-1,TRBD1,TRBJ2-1,CASQGAGDLGEQFF,TGCGCCAGCCAGGGGGCAGGGGATTTGGGTGAGCAGTTCTTC
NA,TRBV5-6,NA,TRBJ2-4,CASSLERKNIQYF,TGTGCCAGCAGCTTGGAGCGGAAAAACATTCAGTACTTC
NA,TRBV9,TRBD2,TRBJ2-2,CASSVLPSGSTTGELFF,TGTGCCAGCAGCGTACTACCTAGCGGGAGTACCACCGGGGAGCTGTTTTTT
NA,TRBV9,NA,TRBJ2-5,CASSATGNQETQYF,TGTGCCAGCAGCGCAACAGGGAACCAAGAGACCCAGTACTTC
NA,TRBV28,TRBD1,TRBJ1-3,CASSQTGVTGNTIYF,TGTGCCAGCAGCCAGACAGGGGTAACTGGAAACACCATATATTTT
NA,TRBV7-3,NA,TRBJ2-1,CASSLGGASYNEQFF,TGTGCCAGCAGCTTGGGGGGGGCCTCCTACAATGAGCAGTTCTTC